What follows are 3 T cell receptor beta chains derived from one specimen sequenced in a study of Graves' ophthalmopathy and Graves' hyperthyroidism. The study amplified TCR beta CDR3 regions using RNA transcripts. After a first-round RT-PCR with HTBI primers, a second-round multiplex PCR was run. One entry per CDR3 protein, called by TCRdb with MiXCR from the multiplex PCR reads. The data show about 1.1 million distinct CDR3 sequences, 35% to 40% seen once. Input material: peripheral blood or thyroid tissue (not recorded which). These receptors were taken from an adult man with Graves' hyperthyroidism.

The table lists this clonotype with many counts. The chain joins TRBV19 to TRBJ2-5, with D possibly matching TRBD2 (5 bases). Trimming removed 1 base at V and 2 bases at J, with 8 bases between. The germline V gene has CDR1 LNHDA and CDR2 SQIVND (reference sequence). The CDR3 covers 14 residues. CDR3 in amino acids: CASSIGGPQETQYF. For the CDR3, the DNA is TGTGCCAGTAGTATAGGCGGGCCGCAAGAGACCCAGTACTTC.

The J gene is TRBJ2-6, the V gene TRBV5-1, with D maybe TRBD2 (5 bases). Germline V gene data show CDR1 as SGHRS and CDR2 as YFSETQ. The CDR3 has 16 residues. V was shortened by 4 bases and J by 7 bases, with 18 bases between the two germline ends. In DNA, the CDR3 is TGCGCCAGCAGCCCGGATCCTGCCCCGGGAGCCAACGTCCTGACTTTC. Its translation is CASSPDPAPGANVLTF.

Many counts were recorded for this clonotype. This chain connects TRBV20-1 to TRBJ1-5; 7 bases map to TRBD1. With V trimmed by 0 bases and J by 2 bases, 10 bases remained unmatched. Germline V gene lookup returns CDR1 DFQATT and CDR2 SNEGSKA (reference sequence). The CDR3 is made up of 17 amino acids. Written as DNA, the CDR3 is TGCAGTGCTAGAGATCCCAGGGGGTGGGGGGGCAATCAGCCCCAGCATTTT. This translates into CSARDPRGWGGNQPQHF.